The next 28 T cell receptor beta chains were all read from a single sample in a study of blood T cell repertoires in COVID-19. Repertoires were generated with immunoSEQ multiplex PCR, while TCRdb's copy carries only in-frame clones and drops some. Among approximately 250,000 clones, about 85% were seen once, and the ten largest hold 0.98%. Sequenced material: peripheral blood. These receptors were obtained from a man aged 40-49 years with acute or convalescent COVID-19.

This chain joins TRBV7-9 and TRBJ2-5; 15 bases are a match to TRBD2. The CDR3 spans 18 residues. J was trimmed by 2 bases and V by 4 bases; bases with no gene match: 8. Germline CDR1 SEHNR, CDR2 FQNEAQ (reference sequence). The CDR3 loop reads CASSSIGTSGGLQETQYF. Here the CDR3 DNA reads TGTGCCAGCAGCTCGATAGGGACTAGCGGGGGGTTACAAGAGACCCAGTACTTC.

V and J are TRBV12-3 or TRBV12-4 and TRBJ1-1, with 7 bases that match TRBD1. Trimming took 1 base from V and 11 from J; bases not matched to a gene: 7. This CDR3 region has 13 residues. In nucleotides, the CDR3 is TGTGCCAGCAGTTTAGAAGGGGGCAGAATCGCTTTCTTT. It is translated as CASSLEGGRIAFF.

Of note for this clone: The germline gene is not matched at one end of the junction; a read error may be the cause. This chain joins TRBV5-6 and TRBJ1-4; D might be TRBD1 (5 bases). The V gene's germline CDR1 is SGHDT and CDR2 YYEEEE. The CDR3 extends over 14 amino acids. The CDR3 DNA reads TGTGCCAACAGCCTCGGGGGTCGGATTGAAAAACTGTTTTTT. It codes for CANSLGGRIEKLFF.

The V gene is TRBV4-3, the J gene TRBJ2-2; a weak D match, TRBD1 (6 bases). Trimming took off 2 bases at V and 0 bases at J, with 16 bases between the two ends. The CDR3 spans 18 residues. Germline assignment: CDR1 LGHNA and CDR2 YSLEER. The CDR3 DNA sequence: TGCGCCAGCAGCCAATTTTTCGTGGGGGCTTCGAACACCGGGGAGCTGTTTTTT. Encoded protein: CASSQFFVGASNTGELFF.

V is TRBV9 and J is TRBJ1-2; D is unclear. V lost 3 bases to trimming and J lost 8 bases, with 8 bases between them. Germline loops: CDR1 SGDLS, CDR2 YYNGEE. The CDR3 contains 11 residues. This CDR3 is CASSGLYGYTF. The CDR3 bases are TGTGCCAGCAGCGGTCTATACGGCTACACCTTC.

The chain is built from TRBV5-6 and TRBJ2-7; TRBD1 aligns across 7 bases. Trimming at V came to 3 bases and at J to 2 bases, leaving 14 bases not matched to a gene. There are 17 residues in the CDR3. The germline gives CDR1 SGHDT, CDR2 YYEEEE. CDR3 amino acids: CASSSLIPGQNAYEQYF. The CDR3 DNA follows: TGTGCCAGCAGCTCACTTATTCCGGGACAGAACGCCTACGAGCAGTACTTC.

This chain uses TRBV10-3 with TRBJ2-5; D gene uncertain. The CDR3 loop spans 13 amino acids. V was pared by 1 base and J by 3 bases, with 6 bases between. CDR1 and CDR2 from the germline V gene are ENHRY and SYGVKD. CDR3 nucleotide sequence: TGTGCCATCAGTGAGTTGTACAAAGAGACCCAGTACTTC. This codes for CAISELYKETQYF.

There are a few counts of this clone. The chain has TRBV30 and TRBJ1-1, with a possible D match to TRBD1 (5 bases). This CDR3 spans 11 amino acids. Germline values: CDR1 GTSNPN, CDR2 SVGIG (reference sequence). The ends were cut back, 0 bases at V and 6 bases at J, with 5 bases in the middle. CDR3 bases: TGTGCCTGGAGTGTAGGGGCTGAAGCTTTCTTT. Translation: CAWSVGAEAFF. The full variable domain, in which reference TRBV30 and TRBJ1-1 provide the parts outside the CDR3, is SQTIHQWPATLVQPVGSPLSLECTVEGTSNPNLYWYRQAAGRGLQLLFYSVGIGQISSEVPQNLSASRPQDRQFILSSKKLLLSDSGFYLCAWSVGAEAFFGQGTRLTVV.

V usage is TRBV5-6 and J usage is TRBJ2-7, with a possible D match to TRBD2 (7 bases). V was pared by 5 bases and J by 2 bases, with 26 bases between. CDR1 and CDR2 (germline): SGHDT, YYEEEE. CDR3 size: 18 residues. The CDR3 coding sequence is TGTGCCAGCAGTCCGATGGGATATGGCGGGGGCCATACCTACGAGCAGTACTTC. The encoded protein is CASSPMGYGGGHTYEQYF. The full variable domain, its missing parts supplied by reference TRBV5-6 and TRBJ2-7, is DAGVTQSPTHLIKTRGQQVTLRCSPKSGHDTVSWYQQALGQGPQFIFQYYEEEERQRGNFPDRFSGHQFPNYSSELNVNALLLGDSALYLCASSPMGYGGGHTYEQYFGPGTRLTVT.

The chain recombines TRBV28 with TRBJ2-5; D is uncertain. CDR1 and CDR2 (germline): MDHEN, SYDVKM. V lost 5 bases, J lost 2 bases, and 3 bases lay in between. This CDR3 comprises 11 residues. The CDR3 DNA sequence: TGTGCCAGCAGTCTTCAAGAGACCCAGTACTTC. Its translation is CASSLQETQYF.

Comment on this clone: Other DNA sequences in this specimen translate into the identical CDR3. V and J are TRBV27 and TRBJ2-1, with 14 bases that match TRBD2. CDR1 is MNHEY, CDR2 SMNVEV, per germline (reference sequence). The ends lost 5 bases at V and 8 bases at J; junction bases unmatched: 5. The CDR3 is made up of 15 amino acids. CDR3 in amino acids: CASSPGLAGGDEQFF. The DNA for the CDR3 is TGTGCCAGCAGTCCAGGACTAGCGGGGGGCGATGAGCAGTTCTTC.

A word on this clone: In the same sample, other DNA sequences code for this CDR3. The chain couples TRBV19 to TRBJ1-5, with D hard to call. Germline V lookup: CDR1 LNHDA, CDR2 SQIVND (reference sequence). This CDR3 comprises 14 residues. V was cut by 6 bases and J by 4 bases, with 13 bases left in between. CDR3 loop: CASSRGLGNQPQHF. The DNA of the CDR3 is TGTGCCAGTAGCCGAGGACTAGGGAATCAGCCCCAGCATTTT.

The chain has TRBV12-5 and TRBJ2-7; 7 positions match TRBD1. The CDR3 totals 16 residues. J was trimmed by 0 bases and V by 4 bases; bases with no gene match: 9. CDR1 and CDR2 from the germline V gene are LGHNT and FRNRAP. The CDR3 DNA is TGTGCTAGTGGTTCCCCCAGAGACAGGGTCTCCTACGAGCAGTACTTC. Its protein is CASGSPRDRVSYEQYF.

This chain uses TRBV5-5 with TRBJ1-5; D remains ambiguous. The V gene lost 0 bases and the J gene lost 0 bases, with 7 bases spanning the gap. Germline V gene data show CDR1 as SGHKS and CDR2 as YYEKEE (reference sequence). There are 15 residues in the CDR3. DNA of the CDR3: TGTGCCAGCAGCTTGGTAGGCGGTAGCAATCAGCCCCAGCATTTT. Amino acids: CASSLVGGSNQPQHF.

The genes are TRBV18 and TRBJ1-5; the D gene is possibly TRBD1 (5 bases). This CDR3 has 13 amino acids. V lost 6 bases and J 8 bases, leaving 14 bases between the germline ends. Germline V CDR1 and CDR2: KGHSH, LQKENI. The chain's CDR3 is CASSPGVGEPQHF. The DNA for the CDR3 is TGTGCCAGCTCCCCGGGGGTTGGGGAGCCCCAGCATTTT.

The V gene is TRBV4-2, the J gene TRBJ2-5; no clear D. V gave up 1 base and J gave up 5 bases, with 8 bases separating them. Germline values: CDR1 LGHNA, CDR2 YNFKEQ. This CDR3 has 13 amino acids. CDR3 in amino acids: CASSQGSWETQYF. The CDR3 nucleotides are TGTGCCAGCAGCCAAGGTAGTTGGGAGACCCAGTACTTC.

In its sample, this clone was seen once. The rearrangement uses TRBV11-2 and TRBJ2-3, with 15 bases matching TRBD2. The germline V gene encodes CDR1 SGHAT and CDR2 FQNNGV. The V and J ends lost 5 bases and 8 bases, in that order; junction bases with no gene match: 8. This CDR3 comprises 16 residues. The CDR3: CASSPGTSGGSATQYF. The CDR3 bases are TGTGCCAGCAGCCCAGGGACTAGCGGGGGGTCGGCTACGCAGTATTTT.

The chain joins TRBV6-5 to TRBJ1-2; possibly TRBD1 for D (5 bases). The V and J ends lost 5 bases and 4 bases respectively, with 11 bases between them. The CDR3 is 13 residues long. CDR1 is MNHEY, CDR2 SVGAGI, per germline. The CDR3 protein is CASSQTAFYGYTF. CDR3 DNA sequence: TGTGCCAGCAGTCAGACAGCTTTCTATGGCTACACCTTC.

The rearrangement links TRBV28 to TRBJ1-3; D is perhaps TRBD1 (6 bases). Trimming removed 4 bases at V and 0 bases at J, with 13 bases between. The CDR3 is made up of 16 amino acids. CDR1 and CDR2 from the germline V gene are MDHEN and SYDVKM. The CDR3 sequence: CASSWTGHNSGNTIYF. The CDR3 nucleotides read TGTGCCAGCAGTTGGACGGGACACAACTCTGGAAACACCATATATTTT.

This rearrangement joins TRBV14 to TRBJ1-6; D is perhaps TRBD1 (5 bases). Between the trimmed V and J ends, which lost 0 bases and 14 bases, there was a span of 17 bases. This CDR3 is 15 amino acids long. Germline V gene sequence: CDR1 SGHDN, CDR2 FVKESK. CDR3 nucleotide sequence: TGTGCCAGCAGCCAAGATAGGCCAGGGTATTCCACCCTCCACTTT. Amino acids: CASSQDRPGYSTLHF.

The chain carries TRBV28 and TRBJ2-7; 7 bases are a match to TRBD1. The CDR3 consists of 12 residues. V shed 5 bases and J 7 bases; nucleotides not matched to a gene: 5. The germline gives CDR1 MDHEN, CDR2 SYDVKM. This chain's CDR3 is CASSGQALEQYF. DNA of the CDR3: TGTGCCAGCAGTGGACAGGCCCTGGAGCAGTACTTC.

The chain uses TRBV15 and TRBJ1-4; no clear D gene. Germline-derived CDR1 and CDR2 are LNHNV and YYDKDF (reference sequence). The CDR3 extends over 13 amino acids. V was trimmed by 3 bases and J by 8 bases, leaving 10 bases between them. The CDR3 DNA is TGTGCCACCAGCAGGGACCCGGGGGAAAAACTGTTTTTT. The encoded protein is CATSRDPGEKLFF.

The chain is built from TRBV29-1 and TRBJ1-1; a weak D match, TRBD1 (6 bases). This CDR3 is built from 11 residues. The germline V and J ends were trimmed by 5 bases and 6 bases, with 10 bases remaining between them. CDR1 and CDR2 (germline): SQVTM, ANQGSEA. For the CDR3, the DNA is TGCAGCGTTATACAGGGCCCTGAAGCTTTCTTT. This gives the protein CSVIQGPEAFF.

As to this clone: This same CDR3 is encoded by further DNA sequences in the sample. This chain joins TRBV28 and TRBJ1-5; D unclear. Germline CDR1 MDHEN, CDR2 SYDVKM. This CDR3 contains 12 residues. V gave up 5 bases and J gave up 4 bases, with 6 bases separating them. This CDR3 is CASSLRNQPQHF. CDR3 nucleotides: TGTGCCAGCAGTCTCCGGAATCAGCCCCAGCATTTT. Full variable domain (rest looked up from reference TRBV28 and TRBJ1-5): DVKVTQSSRYLVKRTGEKVFLECVQDMDHENMFWYRQDPGLGLRLIYFSYDVKMKEKGDIPEGYSVSREKKERFSLILESASTNQTSMYLCASSLRNQPQHFGDGTRLSIL.

This chain uses TRBV5-1 with TRBJ2-3; D may be TRBD2 (7 bases). The V and J ends lost 4 bases and 3 bases respectively, with 18 bases between them. CDR3 size: 16 residues. Per germline, CDR1 SGHRS and CDR2 YFSETQ. This CDR3 is CASSPRLGGRTDTQYF. Here the CDR3 DNA reads TGCGCCAGCAGCCCCAGGCTCGGGGGGCGGACAGATACGCAGTATTTT.

This sequence joins TRBV28 and TRBJ1-1; maybe TRBD1 (5 bases). Germline V gives CDR1 MDHEN, CDR2 SYDVKM. The length of the CDR3 is 14 residues. V was trimmed by 6 bases and J by 0 bases, leaving 11 bases between them. The CDR3 nucleotides read TGTGCCAGCAGCCTACAGGCCTTGAACACTGAAGCTTTCTTT. Translation gives CASSLQALNTEAFF.

With respect to this clone: The sample carries other DNA sequences with the same CDR3. The chain links TRBV5-1 to TRBJ2-7, with 8 bases aligning to TRBD1. With 2 bases clipped from V and 2 bases from J, the junction kept 3 bases outside the gene matches. Germline CDR1 reads SGHRS; CDR2 reads YFSETQ. CDR3 length: 14 residues. The CDR3 nucleotides are TGCGCCAGCAGCTTCGGGACAGGAACCTACGAGCAGTACTTC. The encoded protein is CASSFGTGTYEQYF.

The table lists this clone with a count of one. V gene TRBV4-2 combines with J gene TRBJ2-1; unclear D gene. The germline V gene encodes CDR1 LGHNA and CDR2 YNFKEQ. The CDR3 has 16 residues. With 3 bases removed from V and 0 bases from J, the gap between germline ends came to 12 bases. The CDR3 DNA reads as TGTGCCAGCAGCCAGATAGCAGCGAGCTCCTACAATGAGCAGTTCTTC. This gives the protein CASSQIAASSYNEQFF.